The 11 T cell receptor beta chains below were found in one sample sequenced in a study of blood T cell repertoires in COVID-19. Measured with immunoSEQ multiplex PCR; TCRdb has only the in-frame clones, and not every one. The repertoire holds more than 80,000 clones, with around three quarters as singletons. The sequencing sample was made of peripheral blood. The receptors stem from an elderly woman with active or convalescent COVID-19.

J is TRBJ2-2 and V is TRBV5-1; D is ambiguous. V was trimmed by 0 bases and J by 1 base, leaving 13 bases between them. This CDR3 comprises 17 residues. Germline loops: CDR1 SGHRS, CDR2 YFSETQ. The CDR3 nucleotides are TGCGCCAGCAGCTTGGGTCCAAGTCAGGTGAACACCGGGGAGCTGTTTTTT. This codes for CASSLGPSQVNTGELFF. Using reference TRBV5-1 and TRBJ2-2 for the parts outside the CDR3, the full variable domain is KAGVTQTPRYLIKTRGQQVTLSCSPISGHRSVSWYQQTPGQGLQFLFEYFSETQRNKGNFPGRFSGRQFSNSRSEMNVSTLELGDSALYLCASSLGPSQVNTGELFFGEGSRLTVL.

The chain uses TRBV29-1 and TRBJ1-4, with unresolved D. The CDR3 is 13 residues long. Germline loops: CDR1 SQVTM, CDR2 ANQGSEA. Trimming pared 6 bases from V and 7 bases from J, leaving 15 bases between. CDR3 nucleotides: TGCAGCGTCCCTGGGCCCCTGGGTGAAAAACTGTTTTTT. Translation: CSVPGPLGEKLFF.

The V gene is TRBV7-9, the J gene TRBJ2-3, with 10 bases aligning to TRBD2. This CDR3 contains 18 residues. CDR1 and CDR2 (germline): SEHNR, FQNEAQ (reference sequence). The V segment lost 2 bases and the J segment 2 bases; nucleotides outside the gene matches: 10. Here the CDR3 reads CASSLRSSGGPDTDTQYF. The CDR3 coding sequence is TGTGCCAGCAGCTTACGATCTAGCGGGGGACCCGACACAGATACGCAGTATTTT.

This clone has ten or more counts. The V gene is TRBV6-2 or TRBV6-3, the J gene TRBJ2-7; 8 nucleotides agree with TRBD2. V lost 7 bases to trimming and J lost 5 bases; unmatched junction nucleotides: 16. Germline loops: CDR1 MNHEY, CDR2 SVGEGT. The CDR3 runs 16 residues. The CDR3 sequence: CASTPVGREVKNEQYF. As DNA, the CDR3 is TGTGCCAGCACCCCAGTCGGGAGGGAGGTTAAGAACGAGCAGTACTTC.

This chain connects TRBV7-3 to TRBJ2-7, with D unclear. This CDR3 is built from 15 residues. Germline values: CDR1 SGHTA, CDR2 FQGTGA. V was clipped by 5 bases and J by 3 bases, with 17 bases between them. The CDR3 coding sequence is TGTGCCAGCAGCCCAATCTTTGGCACCGACTACGAGCAGTACTTC. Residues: CASSPIFGTDYEQYF.

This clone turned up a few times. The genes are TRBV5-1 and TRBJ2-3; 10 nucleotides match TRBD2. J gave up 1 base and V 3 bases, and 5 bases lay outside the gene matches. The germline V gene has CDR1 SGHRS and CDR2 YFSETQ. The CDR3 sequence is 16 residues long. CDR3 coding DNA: TGCGCCAGCAGCTCCAGCGGGGGGGGTGGCACAGATACGCAGTATTTT. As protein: CASSSSGGGGTDTQYF.

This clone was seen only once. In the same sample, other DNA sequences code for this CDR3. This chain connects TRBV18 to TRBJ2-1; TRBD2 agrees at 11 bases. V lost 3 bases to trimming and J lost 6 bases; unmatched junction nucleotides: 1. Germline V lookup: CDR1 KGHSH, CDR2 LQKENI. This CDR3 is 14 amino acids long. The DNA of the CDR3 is TGTGCCAGCTCACCTACTAGCGGGGGCAATGAGCAGTTCTTC. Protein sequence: CASSPTSGGNEQFF. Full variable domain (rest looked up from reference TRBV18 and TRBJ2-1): NAGVMQNPRHLVRRRGQEARLRCSPMKGHSHVYWYRQLPEEGLKFMVYLQKENIIDESGMPKERFSAEFPKEGPSILRIQQVVRGDSAAYFCASSPTSGGNEQFFGPGTRLTVL.

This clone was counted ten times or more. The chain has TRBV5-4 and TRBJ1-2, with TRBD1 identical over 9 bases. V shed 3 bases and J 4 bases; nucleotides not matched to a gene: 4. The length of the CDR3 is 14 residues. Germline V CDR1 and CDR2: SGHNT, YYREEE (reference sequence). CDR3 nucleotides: TGTGCCAGCAGCTGGGGACAGGGAGGCTATGGCTACACCTTC. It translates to CASSWGQGGYGYTF.

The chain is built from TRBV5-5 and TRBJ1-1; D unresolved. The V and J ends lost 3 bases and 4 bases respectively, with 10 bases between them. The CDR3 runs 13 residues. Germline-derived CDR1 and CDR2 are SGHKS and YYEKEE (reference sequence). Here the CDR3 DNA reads TGTGCCAGCAGCTGGGAGGTAGGCACTGAAGCTTTCTTT. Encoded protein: CASSWEVGTEAFF.

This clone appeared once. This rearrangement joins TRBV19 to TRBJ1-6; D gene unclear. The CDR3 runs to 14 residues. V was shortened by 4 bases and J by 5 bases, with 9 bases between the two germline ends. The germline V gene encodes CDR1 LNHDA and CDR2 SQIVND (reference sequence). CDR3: CASSNGPNNSPLHF. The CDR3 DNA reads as TGTGCCAGTAGTAATGGGCCGAATAATTCACCCCTCCACTTT.

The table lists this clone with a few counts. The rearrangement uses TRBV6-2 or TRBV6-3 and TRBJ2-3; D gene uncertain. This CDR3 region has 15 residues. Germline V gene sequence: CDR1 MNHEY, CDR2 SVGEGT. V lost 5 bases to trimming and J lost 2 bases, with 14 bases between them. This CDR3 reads CASSPTSGPTDTQYF. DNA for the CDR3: TGTGCCAGCAGTCCCACGTCTGGGCCCACAGATACGCAGTATTTT.